A selection of T cell receptor beta chains follows, all from one sample in a study of post-analysis software for immune sequencing data. MiXCR, applied by TCRdb to the PCR reads, yields one record per CDR3 protein. This table holds more than 500,000 distinct CDR3 sequences, around a third found once. The sequenced material came from blood. These receptors were taken from a girl aged 2 to 17 with multiple sclerosis. Each CDR3 is given with its conserved first and last residue. The D gene is left open where the match is weak. For some rows the clone size is stated as once, few or many, or as a class when expanded; others skip it.

V gene	clone size	D gene	J gene	CDR3 protein	CDR3 DNA
TRBV5-4	-	-	TRBJ2-5	CASNAAGPGTQYF	TGTGCCAGCAACGCCGCAGGCCCGGGGACCCAGTACTTC
TRBV4-1	-	-	TRBJ2-3	CASSQMQTGASTDTQYF	TGCGCCAGCAGCCAAATGCAAACGGGGGCTAGCACAGATACGCAGTATTTT
TRBV6-1	-	-	TRBJ2-7	CASRVIEDEQYF	TGTGCCAGCAGAGTTATAGAGGACGAGCAGTACTTC
TRBV3-1	few	-	TRBJ2-7	CASSLLKAALYEQYF	TGTGCCAGCAGCCTTCTGAAGGCTGCCCTCTACGAGCAGTACTTC
TRBV9	-	-	TRBJ2-7	CASSASPISYEQYF	TGTGCCAGCAGCGCCTCTCCGATCTCCTACGAGCAATACTTC
TRBV29-1	-	TRBD2	TRBJ2-5	CSVETLAGQETQYF	TGCAGCGTGGAGACACTAGCGGGCCAAGAGACCCAGTACTTC
TRBV28	-	-	TRBJ2-5	CASSIQGLETQYF	TGTGCCAGCAGCATCCAGGGTCTAGAGACCCAGTACTTC
TRBV5-1	-	TRBD2	TRBJ2-1	CASSLFTGGPGSDNEQFF	TGCGCCAGCAGCTTGTTCACGGGGGGGCCGGGGTCTGACAATGAGCAGTTCTTC
TRBV11-2	many	-	TRBJ2-7	CASSLERGEQYF	TGTGCCAGCAGCTTAGAAAGGGGAGAGCAGTACTTC
TRBV7-8	-	-	TRBJ1-5	CASGIGRVHLGNQPQHF	TGTGCCAGCGGCATAGGCCGAGTTCACCTGGGCAATCAGCCCCAGCATTTT
TRBV5-6	-	-	TRBJ2-7	CASSFRSGRAQEQYF	TGTGCCAGCAGCTTCCGTTCCGGCAGGGCTCAAGAGCAGTACTTC
TRBV15	few	TRBD1	TRBJ2-1	CATSSEQGINEQFF	TGTGCCACCAGCAGTGAACAGGGGATCAATGAGCAGTTCTTC
TRBV4-1	few	TRBD1	TRBJ1-4	CASSLTGTGMTGEKLFF	TGCGCCAGCAGCCTTACCGGGACAGGGATGACGGGCGAAAAACTGTTTTTT
TRBV6-9	few	TRBD1	TRBJ2-1	CASSYQGGQGPPGLDVQFF	TGTGCCAGCAGTTATCAAGGCGGACAGGGACCCCCGGGGTTGGATGTGCAGTTCTTC
TRBV6-2/TRBV6-3	-	-	TRBJ2-1	CASSTGDEQFF	TGTGCCAGCAGTACTGGGGATGAGCAGTTCTTC
TRBV20-1	few	TRBD1	TRBJ2-5	CSARDVQGTRRETQYF	TGCAGTGCTAGAGATGTACAGGGGACGAGACGAGAGACCCAGTACTTC
TRBV7-3	few	TRBD2	TRBJ2-5	CASSPDTSGVTTQYF	TGTGCCAGCAGCCCTGACACTAGCGGGGTCACGACCCAGTACTTC
TRBV9	-	TRBD2	TRBJ2-5	CASSVGGRGGETQYF	TGTGCCAGCAGCGTAGGAGGCCGGGGGGGAGAGACCCAGTACTTC
TRBV15	-	-	TRBJ1-5	CATSGTGFLDQPQHF	TGTGCCACCAGCGGTACAGGGTTTTTGGATCAGCCCCAGCATTTT
TRBV6-1	few	-	TRBJ1-2	CASSEILGYTF	TGTGCCAGCAGTGAGATTCTCGGCTACACCTTC
TRBV7-2	-	-	TRBJ2-5	CASSLSWAQGGETQYF	TGTGCCAGCAGCTTATCATGGGCCCAAGGTGGGGAGACCCAGTACTTC
TRBV18	few	TRBD2	TRBJ2-3	CASSPPSGGSTDTQYF	TGTGCCAGCTCACCTCCTAGCGGGGGTAGCACAGATACGCAGTATTTT
TRBV29-1	once	-	TRBJ2-7	CSVRLTSYEQYF	TGCAGCGTTCGTCTGACCAGTTACGAGCAGTACTTC
TRBV12-3/TRBV12-4	-	TRBD1	TRBJ1-1	CVSSSTGVLTFF	TGTGTCAGCAGCTCAACAGGGGTGTTAACTTTCTTT
TRBV5-6	few	TRBD1	TRBJ1-1	CASSLLSGGLNTEAFF	TGTGCCAGCAGTTTGCTGTCAGGGGGCTTGAACACTGAAGCTTTCTTT
TRBV12-3/TRBV12-4	few	TRBD1	TRBJ2-5	CANCRDRGQETQYF	TGTGCCAATTGCCGGGACAGGGGTCAAGAGACCCAGTACTTC
TRBV3-1	-	-	TRBJ2-3	CASSQPSTGIFTDTQYF	TGTGCCAGCAGCCAGCCTAGTACGGGGATCTTCACAGATACGCAGTATTTT
TRBV20-1	-	-	TRBJ2-3	CSAPRGVTQYF	TGCAGTGCACCACGTGGGGTTACGCAGTATTTT
TRBV19	-	TRBD1	TRBJ2-7	CASRLGQLNEQYF	TGTGCCAGTAGGCTGGGACAGCTCAATGAGCAGTACTTC
TRBV3-1	-	-	TRBJ2-1	CASSPGIEQFF	TGTGCCAGCAGCCCCGGGATCGAGCAGTTCTTC
TRBV5-4	few	-	TRBJ1-2	CASSWGPGDGYGYTF	TGTGCCAGCAGCTGGGGGCCAGGGGATGGCTATGGCTACACCTTC
TRBV5-1	few	-	TRBJ2-1	CASSADGLGSNEQFF	TGCGCCAGCAGCGCCGACGGACTCGGAAGTAATGAGCAGTTCTTC
TRBV6-5	once	-	TRBJ2-2	CASSYLRANTGELFF	TGTGCCAGCAGTTACCTGCGGGCGAACACCGGGGAGCTGTTTTTT
TRBV14	-	-	TRBJ2-3	CASSQGSGIGRYTQYF	TGTGCCAGCAGCCAAGGTTCAGGGATCGGGAGATACACGCAGTATTTT
TRBV6-1	-	TRBD1	TRBJ1-1	CASSEQGALESEAFF	TGTGCCAGCAGTGAACAGGGGGCATTAGAATCTGAAGCTTTCTTT
TRBV5-1	few	TRBD2	TRBJ2-5	CASSFGLAAKETQYF	TGCGCCAGCAGTTTTGGGCTAGCGGCGAAAGAGACCCAGTACTTC
TRBV5-1	many	-	TRBJ2-7	CASSLGDIHSPYEQYF	TGCGCCAGCAGCTTGGGGGACATCCATTCCCCCTACGAGCAGTACTTC
TRBV20-1	once	TRBD1	TRBJ1-1	CSASPVARGLTGFGTEAFF	TGCAGTGCTAGTCCGGTTGCGCGGGGACTGACAGGGTTTGGCACTGAAGCTTTCTTT
TRBV27	few	-	TRBJ2-3	CASSSPWGENADTQYF	TGTGCCAGCAGTTCCCCATGGGGCGAGAACGCAGATACGCAGTATTTT
TRBV7-3	-	-	TRBJ2-5	CASNSGGAQETQYF	TGTGCCAGCAACTCGGGCGGGGCCCAAGAGACCCAGTACTTC
TRBV4-1	-	-	TRBJ1-4	CASSQEGGAFNEKLFF	TGCGCCAGCAGCCAAGAGGGGGGGGCCTTTAATGAAAAACTGTTTTTT
TRBV12-3/TRBV12-4	-	-	TRBJ2-5	CASSLWQDQETQYF	TGTGCCAGCAGTTTGTGGCAGGACCAAGAGACCCAGTACTTC
TRBV5-1	few	TRBD2	TRBJ2-5	CASSTRGVKQETQYF	TGCGCCAGCAGCACACGGGGGGTGAAACAAGAGACCCAGTACTTC
TRBV29-1	few	-	TRBJ1-2	CSVGLRGGNYGYTF	TGCAGCGTTGGTTTGAGGGGGGGGAACTATGGCTACACCTTC
TRBV5-1	-	TRBD1	TRBJ1-2	CASSLGQGELSYGYTF	TGCGCCAGCAGCTTGGGACAGGGAGAGTTATCCTATGGCTACACCTTC
TRBV7-2	-	TRBD1	TRBJ1-2	CASSLVSRDRGGYTF	TGTGCCAGCAGCTTAGTGTCTCGGGACAGGGGTGGCTACACCTTC
TRBV6-5	few	TRBD1	TRBJ1-2	CASREDRSYGYTF	TGTGCCAGCAGGGAGGACAGGAGCTATGGCTACACCTTC
TRBV20-1	-	-	TRBJ2-1	CSAREGLAHSYNEQFF	TGCAGTGCTAGAGAGGGTCTAGCTCATTCCTACAATGAGCAGTTCTTC
TRBV5-4	-	TRBD2	TRBJ2-3	CAGRLAGKTDTQYF	TGTGCCGGCAGACTAGCGGGGAAAACAGATACGCAGTATTTT
TRBV20-1	few	-	TRBJ1-2	CSAKFGNYGYTF	TGCAGTGCTAAATTTGGGAACTATGGCTACACCTTC
TRBV18	-	TRBD1	TRBJ1-2	CASSPDRGKGYTF	TGTGCCAGCTCACCGGACAGGGGGAAAGGCTACACCTTC